This T cell receptor (beta chain) was observed in a study of shared clonotypes between healthy human individuals. Turning to the study itself: Donors had three CD4 naive, three CD4 memory, two CD8 naive and one CD8 memory plate apiece.

Repertoires were generated with immunoSEQ multiplex PCR, while TCRdb's copy carries only in-frame clones and drops some. The table shows 2 million to 3 million clones, with 93% occurring only once. Trimming took off 4 bases at V and 2 bases at J, with 27 bases between the two ends. The CDR3 extends over 19 amino acids. In germline, CDR1 is SGHAT, CDR2 FQNNGV. The chain employs TRBV11-2 and TRBJ2-7; D perhaps matches TRBD1 (6 bases). The specimen sequenced was naive CD4+ T cells from PBMCs. Regarding subset: CD45RA+ positively selected. This receptor was obtained from a man aged 18 to 30 in good health. Some clones in this sample may be carry-over from other donors' samples. CDR3 sequence: CASSSRFMTGPSSPYEQYF. CDR3 coding DNA: TGTGCCAGCAGCTCCCGGTTCATGACAGGCCCTTCGTCACCCTACGAGCAGTACTTC.